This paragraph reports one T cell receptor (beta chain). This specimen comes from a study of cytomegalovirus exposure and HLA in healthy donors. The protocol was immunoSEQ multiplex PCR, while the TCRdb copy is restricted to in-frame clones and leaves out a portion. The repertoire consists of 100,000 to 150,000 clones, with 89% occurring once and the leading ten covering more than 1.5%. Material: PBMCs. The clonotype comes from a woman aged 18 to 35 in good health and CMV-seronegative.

The CDR3 DNA is TGTGCCAGTAGTATTACAGGGGGCGCTGGAAACACCATATATTTT. Its protein product is CASSITGGAGNTIYF. V is TRBV19 and J is TRBJ1-3; 9 bases match TRBD1. V trimming: 3 bases; J trimming: 2 bases; junction bases outside the gene matches: 2. The CDR3 totals 15 residues. Germline loops: CDR1 LNHDA, CDR2 SQIVND (reference sequence).